The T cell receptor beta chain described here comes from a study of blood T cell repertoires in COVID-19. Study background: Samples came from the United States, Italy and Spain, spanning acute and convalescent COVID-19.

In the source study's methods: It was from reference gene primer amplification that nucleated cell counts were estimated. Assay: immunoSEQ multiplex PCR; the TCRdb copy retains only in-frame clones and omits some. V and J calls plus clone size are reproduced from that table; the DNA served to infer D and trimming. The sample includes 35,000 to 55,000 clones, approximately 90% of them seen just once. The germline gives CDR1 SGHAT, CDR2 FQNNGV. J gave up 6 bases and V 0 bases, and 8 bases lay outside the gene matches. This CDR3 is 16 amino acids long. By its share, this clone is medium-sized. Material: peripheral blood. This chain links TRBV11-2 with TRBJ1-5, with 7 bases fitting TRBD1. The TCR was taken from a man aged 55-75 years with active COVID-19. Here the CDR3 DNA reads TGTGCCAGCAGCTTAGAACTTACAGGGGCAGGTCAGCCCCAGCATTTT. It encodes CASSLELTGAGQPQHF.